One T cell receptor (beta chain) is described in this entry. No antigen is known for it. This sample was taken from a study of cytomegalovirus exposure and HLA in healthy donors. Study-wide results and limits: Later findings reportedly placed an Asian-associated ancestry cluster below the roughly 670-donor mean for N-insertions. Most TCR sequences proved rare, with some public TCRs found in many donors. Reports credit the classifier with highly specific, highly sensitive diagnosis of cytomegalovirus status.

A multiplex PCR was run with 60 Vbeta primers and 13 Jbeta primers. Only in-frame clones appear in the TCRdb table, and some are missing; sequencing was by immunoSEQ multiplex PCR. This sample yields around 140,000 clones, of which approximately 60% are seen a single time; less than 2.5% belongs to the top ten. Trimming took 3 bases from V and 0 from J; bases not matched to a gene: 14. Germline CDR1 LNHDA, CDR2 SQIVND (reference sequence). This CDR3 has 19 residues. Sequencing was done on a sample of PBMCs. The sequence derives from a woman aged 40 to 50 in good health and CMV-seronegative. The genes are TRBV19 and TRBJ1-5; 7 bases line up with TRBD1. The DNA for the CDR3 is TGTGCCAGTAGTATTGCTATAAACAGGGGTAGATATAGCAATCAGCCCCAGCATTTT. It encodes CASSIAINRGRYSNQPQHF.